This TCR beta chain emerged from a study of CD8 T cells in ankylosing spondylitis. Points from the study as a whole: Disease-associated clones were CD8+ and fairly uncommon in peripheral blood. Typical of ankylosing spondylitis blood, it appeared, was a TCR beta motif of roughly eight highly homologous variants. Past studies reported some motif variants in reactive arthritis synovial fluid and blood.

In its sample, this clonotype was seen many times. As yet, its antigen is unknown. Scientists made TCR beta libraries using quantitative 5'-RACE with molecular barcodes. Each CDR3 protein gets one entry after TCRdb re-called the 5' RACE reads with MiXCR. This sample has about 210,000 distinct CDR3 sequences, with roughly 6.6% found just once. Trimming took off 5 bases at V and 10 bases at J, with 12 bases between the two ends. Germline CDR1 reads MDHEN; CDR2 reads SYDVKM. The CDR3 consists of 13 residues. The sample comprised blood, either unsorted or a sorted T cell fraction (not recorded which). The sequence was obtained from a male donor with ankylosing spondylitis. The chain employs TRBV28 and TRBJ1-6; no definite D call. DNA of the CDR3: TGTGCCAGCAGTACATCCAGGCCATCACCCCTCCACTTT. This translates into CASSTSRPSPLHF.